This T cell receptor beta chain came from a study of T-cell reconstitution after alpha-beta-depleted transplantation in children. Study conclusions and caveats: Expanded graft clones numbering several hundred reportedly gave rise to alpha-beta T cells about two months after transplant.

Deletions cut 4 bases from V and 7 bases from J, with 13 bases between. This CDR3 has 13 residues. As to this clonotype: Antigen: not known.

Construction of the TCRbeta library involved unique molecular identifiers. Via MiXCR, TCRdb re-called the PCR reads, giving one row per CDR3 protein. The sample holds 250,000 to 300,000 distinct CDR3 sequences, more than 9% seen once. The rearrangement uses TRBV12-3 or TRBV12-4 and TRBJ1-1; a possible D gene is TRBD1 (5 bases). Sequences were derived from peripheral blood, sampled 180 days after TCRalphabeta/CD19-depleted stem cell transplant. The clonotype was recovered from a male patient aged 2 to 9 who had a stem cell transplant for chronic granulomatous disease, so the T cells may come from the graft donor. The CDR3 protein is CASSYPQGCEAFF. The CDR3 bases are TGTGCCAGCAGTTACCCGCAGGGTTGTGAAGCTTTCTTT.